One sample yielded the 3 T cell receptor beta chains listed below, sequenced in a study of blood T cell repertoires in COVID-19. Libraries were prepared by immunoSEQ multiplex PCR; TCRdb keeps only in-frame clonotypes and omits some of them. The sample lists roughly 200,000 clones, 86% occurring once. The specimen sequenced was PBMCs or T cells enriched from blood (not recorded which). The receptor set was obtained from a man aged 35-49 years with acute COVID-19.

The J gene is TRBJ2-1, the V gene TRBV24-1, with a weak D call TRBD2 (5 bases). V shed 9 bases and J shed 12 bases, with 17 bases lying between them. Germline assignment: CDR1 KGHDR and CDR2 SFDVKD. This CDR3 has 12 residues. The CDR3 reads CATSRESGRQFF. The CDR3 bases are TGTGCCACCTCTAGGGAGTCTGGTCGGCAGTTCTTC.

The chain carries TRBV4-3 and TRBJ2-3; unclear D gene. V lost 0 bases and J 2 bases, leaving 6 bases between the germline ends. In germline, CDR1 is LGHNA, CDR2 YSLEER. The CDR3 is 14 residues long. The CDR3 DNA reads TGCGCCAGCAGCCAAGATGAGGTCACAGATACGCAGTATTTT. Translated: CASSQDEVTDTQYF.

The chain links TRBV18 to TRBJ2-2; unclear D gene. The V and J ends lost 5 bases and 5 bases respectively, with 6 bases between them. Germline V gives CDR1 KGHSH, CDR2 LQKENI. The CDR3 spans 12 residues. CDR3 nucleotide sequence: TGTGCCAGCTCATCCATGACCGGGGAGCTGTTTTTT. Its protein is CASSSMTGELFF.